These 30 T cell receptor beta chains originate from one sample sequenced in a study of Ad26.COV2.S vaccination and SARS-CoV-2 variants. Method: immunoSEQ multiplex PCR; TCRdb's copy keeps in-frame clones and lacks some. Of about 180,000 clones in the sample, around nine tenths were seen once. The sequenced sample was peripheral blood, obtained after recovery from COVID-19. These receptors all come from a human donor who had recovered from COVID-19.

The CDR3 nucleotides read TGTGCCAGCAGCTTAGGTGACGAGACCCAGTACTTC. This gives the protein CASSLGDETQYF. The chain is built from TRBV11-2 and TRBJ2-5, with D uncertain. Germline values: CDR1 SGHAT, CDR2 FQNNGV. V was shortened by 1 base and J by 5 bases, with 5 bases between the two germline ends. The CDR3 spans 12 residues.

This CDR3 reads CATKGLAPFVETQYF. CDR3 in DNA: TGTGCCACCAAAGGGCTAGCCCCCTTTGTGGAGACCCAGTACTTC. The chain combines TRBV28 with TRBJ2-5; a weak D match, TRBD2 (5 bases). The germline V and J ends were trimmed by 10 bases and 5 bases, with 23 bases remaining between them. The CDR3 has 15 residues. Germline CDR1 is MDHEN and CDR2 is SYDVKM. Drawing the rest from reference TRBV28 and TRBJ2-5, the complete variable domain is DVKVTQSSRYLVKRTGEKVFLECVQDMDHENMFWYRQDPGLGLRLIYFSYDVKMKEKGDIPEGYSVSREKKERFSLILESASTNQTSMYLCATKGLAPFVETQYFGPGTRLLVL.

The chain combines TRBV12-3 or TRBV12-4 with TRBJ1-5, with D hard to call. The CDR3 totals 12 residues. Between the trimmed V and J ends, which lost 5 bases and 0 bases, there was a span of 2 bases. CDR3 nucleotide sequence: TGTGCCAGCAGTAATAGCAATCAGCCCCAGCATTTT. Translating gives CASSNSNQPQHF.

This clone was picked up one time. The chain joins TRBV9 to TRBJ1-2; D is undetermined. Trimming left V 3 bases short and J 1 base short, with 10 bases between. Per the germline V gene, CDR1 is SGDLS and CDR2 is YYNGEE. The length of the CDR3 is 14 residues. In DNA form, the CDR3 reads TGTGCCAGCAGCGCCGACGAGAGTAACTATGGCTACACCTTC. Its protein is CASSADESNYGYTF.

V is TRBV27 and J is TRBJ2-3, with TRBD2 identical over 9 bases. The CDR3 is 16 residues long. The germline V gene has CDR1 MNHEY and CDR2 SMNVEV (reference sequence). The J segment lost 2 bases and the V segment lost 4 bases, leaving 7 bases of the junction unmatched. The CDR3 spells CASSYLAGEITDTQYF. CDR3 bases: TGTGCCAGCAGTTATTTAGCGGGGGAGATCACAGATACGCAGTATTTT.

The chain combines TRBV5-1 with TRBJ2-5, with 13 positions matching TRBD2. This CDR3 comprises 17 residues. J gave up 0 bases and V 3 bases, and 5 bases lay outside the gene matches. CDR1 is SGHRS, CDR2 YFSETQ, per germline. CDR3 DNA: TGCGCCAGCAGCTCCGGGACTAGCGGGGTGTACCAAGAGACCCAGTACTTC. It specifies CASSSGTSGVYQETQYF.

The rearrangement uses TRBV4-1 and TRBJ2-7, with D unresolved. This CDR3 is 16 amino acids long. Trimming took 1 base from V and 5 from J, leaving 18 bases between them. Germline V gene data show CDR1 as MGHRA and CDR2 as YSYEKL. The CDR3 DNA sequence: TGCGCCAGCAGCCAAGTTGACCTAATGGATTTCCACGAGCAGTACTTC. This sequence encodes CASSQVDLMDFHEQYF.

This clone has more than one count but fewer than ten. The rearrangement links TRBV7-9 to TRBJ2-6; D call uncertain. Germline lookup yields CDR1 SEHNR and CDR2 FQNEAQ (reference sequence). V dropped 5 bases and J dropped 0 bases, with 11 bases sitting between them. The CDR3 totals 16 residues. In DNA form, the CDR3 reads TGTGCCAGCAGCCTACCACTCAGCTCTGGGGCCAACGTCCTGACTTTC. Its translation: CASSLPLSSGANVLTF. The complete variable domain, with remaining parts taken from reference TRBV7-9 and TRBJ2-6, reads DTGVSQNPRHKITKRGQNVTFRCDPISEHNRLYWYRQTLGQGPEFLTYFQNEAQLEKSRLLSDRFSAERPKGSFSTLEIQRTEQGDSAMYLCASSLPLSSGANVLTFGAGSRLTVL.

The chain uses TRBV21-1 and TRBJ2-1. TRBV21-1 is marked as a pseudogene. The CDR3 is 12 residues long. The CDR3 region has the DNA TGTGCCAGCAGCAAAGGCAACGGCTTGCAGTTCTTC. Translated: CASSKGNGLQFF.

The V call is TRBV28, the J call TRBJ1-2, with no clear D. CDR1 MDHEN and CDR2 SYDVKM come from the germline V gene. Trimming pared 4 bases from V and 8 bases from J, leaving 14 bases between. The CDR3 loop spans 13 amino acids. CDR3 in amino acids: CASSSTRPGGYTF. In DNA, the CDR3 is TGTGCCAGCAGTTCCACAAGGCCGGGGGGCTACACCTTC.

This sequence joins TRBV30 and TRBJ1-3; maybe TRBD1 (6 bases). The germline gives CDR1 GTSNPN, CDR2 SVGIG (reference sequence). CDR3 length: 12 residues. CDR3 sequence (DNA): TGTGCTAGGGGGTCGGGTGGAAACACCATATATTTT. Protein product: CARGSGGNTIYF.

The chain carries TRBV12-5 and TRBJ1-1, with D unresolved. Trimming left V 0 bases short and J 11 bases short, with 10 bases between. The CDR3 sequence is 12 residues long. Germline V gene data show CDR1 as LGHNT and CDR2 as FRNRAP. The CDR3 loop reads CASGLVSPAAFF. The CDR3 DNA sequence: TGTGCTAGTGGTTTGGTATCCCCGGCGGCTTTCTTT.

The chain uses TRBV6-5 and TRBJ2-5, with TRBD1 as a possible D gene (6 bases). Trimming removed 5 bases from V and 5 bases from J, with 6 bases in between. Germline values: CDR1 MNHEY, CDR2 SVGAGI. The CDR3 sequence is 11 residues long. DNA of the CDR3: TGTGCCAGCAGTCAGGGGGAGACCCAGTACTTC. It codes for CASSQGETQYF.

V and J are TRBV11-3 and TRBJ1-1; TRBD1 might be the D (6 bases). In germline, CDR1 is SGHNT, CDR2 YENEEA. V was clipped by 3 bases and J by 5 bases, with 10 bases between them. This CDR3 contains 13 residues. The DNA for the CDR3 is TGTGCCAGCAGCTTTAACAGGGATACTGAAGCTTTCTTT. It translates to CASSFNRDTEAFF.

The J gene is TRBJ1-4, the V gene TRBV7-9; no clear D. V was cut by 3 bases and J by 0 bases, with 5 bases left in between. The V gene's germline CDR1 is SEHNR and CDR2 FQNEAQ (reference sequence). This CDR3 contains 14 residues. CDR3 bases: TGTGCCAGCAGCTTTGCGGCAACTAATGAAAAACTGTTTTTT. This gives the protein CASSFAATNEKLFF.

The chain couples TRBV6-5 to TRBJ2-1; no firm D call. Per germline, CDR1 MNHEY and CDR2 SVGAGI. V shed 6 bases and J shed 8 bases, with 17 bases lying between them. This CDR3 is built from 14 residues. The chain's CDR3 is CASSPRPGEDEQFF. CDR3 in DNA: TGTGCCAGCAGCCCCAGGCCTGGGGAAGATGAGCAGTTCTTC.

The chain recombines TRBV7-8 with TRBJ1-2; perhaps TRBD1 as D (6 bases). From germline, CDR1 is SGHVS and CDR2 FQNEAQ. Trimming took off 5 bases at V and 8 bases at J, with 21 bases between the two ends. The CDR3 spans 15 residues. CDR3: CASSPGQNPWWGYTF. The CDR3 coding sequence is TGTGCCAGCAGCCCAGGACAGAACCCCTGGTGGGGCTACACCTTC.

This chain connects TRBV15 to TRBJ1-5; D perhaps matches TRBD1 (6 bases). CDR1 and CDR2 from the germline V gene are LNHNV and YYDKDF (reference sequence). Trimming took 6 bases from V and 2 from J, leaving 14 bases between them. This CDR3 region has 15 residues. In nucleotides, the CDR3 is TGTGCCACCAGAGAGGGGGGGATTGGCAATCAGCCCCAGCATTTT. Its translation: CATREGGIGNQPQHF.

The chain links TRBV9 to TRBJ2-1, with no clear D. Looked up from germline, CDR1 is SGDLS and CDR2 is YYNGEE. The CDR3 is made up of 14 amino acids. The ends were cut back, 2 bases at V and 2 bases at J, with 8 bases in the middle. As DNA, the CDR3 is TGTGCCAGCAGCGTTGGGGTAACCTACAATGAGCAGTTCTTC. Protein sequence: CASSVGVTYNEQFF.

The chain is built from TRBV27 and TRBJ2-1; D gene ambiguous. CDR3 length equals 13 residues. V was trimmed by 2 bases and J by 4 bases, leaving 6 bases between them. Germline CDR1 is MNHEY and CDR2 is SMNVEV (reference sequence). CDR3 in amino acids: CASSLIWYNEQFF. The CDR3 DNA follows: TGTGCCAGCAGTTTAATTTGGTACAATGAGCAGTTCTTC.

The J gene is TRBJ1-1, the V gene TRBV12-5, with D uncertain. Trimming pared 4 bases from V and 5 bases from J, leaving 11 bases between. Looked up from germline, CDR1 is LGHNT and CDR2 is FRNRAP. This CDR3 is built from 13 residues. The CDR3 DNA follows: TGTGCTAGTGGTTGCCGGGGTTATACTGAAGCTTTCTTT. Translating gives CASGCRGYTEAFF.

The chain links TRBV2 to TRBJ2-7, with TRBD1 matching 10 bases. This CDR3 is 13 amino acids long. Trimming cost V 5 bases and J 6 bases; bases outside gene matches: 4. Germline CDR1 SNHLY, CDR2 FYNNEI. The CDR3 nucleotides read TGTGCCAGCAGTCGACAGGGGGCGGGCGAGCAGTACTTC. Translation: CASSRQGAGEQYF.

J is TRBJ2-1 and V is TRBV9; 7 bases agree with TRBD2. Germline lookup yields CDR1 SGDLS and CDR2 YYNGEE. This CDR3 comprises 15 residues. V shed 7 bases and J 4 bases; nucleotides not matched to a gene: 11. The chain's CDR3 is CASGFTGGIYNEQFF. Written as DNA, the CDR3 is TGTGCCAGCGGATTTACGGGAGGTATATACAATGAGCAGTTCTTC.

This clone was seen more than once but under ten times. V and J are TRBV5-1 and TRBJ1-1, with unresolved D. Germline V CDR1 and CDR2: SGHRS, YFSETQ. This CDR3 contains 11 residues. V lost 4 bases to trimming and J lost 6 bases, with 7 bases between them. The CDR3 nucleotides are TGCGCCAGCAGCACAGCTTCTGAAGCTTTCTTT. Protein product: CASSTASEAFF.

The rearrangement links TRBV3-1 (or the pseudogene TRBV3-2) to TRBJ1-1; no reliable D call. The germline CDR1 and CDR2 sequences are LGHDT and YNNKEL (reference sequence). V lost 1 base and J 7 bases, leaving 7 bases between the germline ends. This CDR3 is 12 amino acids long. CDR3 sequence (DNA): TGTGCCAGCAGCCAAGGACACCTTGAAGCTTTCTTT. This translates into CASSQGHLEAFF.

The rearrangement links TRBV7-3 to TRBJ1-1, with no clear D. CDR1 is SGHTA, CDR2 FQGTGA, per germline. With 6 bases removed from V and 4 bases from J, the gap between germline ends came to 12 bases. The CDR3 spans 13 residues. Here the CDR3 DNA reads TGTGCCAGCAGACCCAAAGACGGCACTGAAGCTTTCTTT. Its translation: CASRPKDGTEAFF.

The rearrangement joins TRBV7-9 to TRBJ1-4, with D unresolved. Trimming took 3 bases from V and 5 from J, leaving 16 bases between them. The CDR3 is 16 residues long. Germline V CDR1 and CDR2: SEHNR, FQNEAQ (reference sequence). CDR3 bases: TGTGCCAGCAGCTTCTGGCTTAGCGGATGGAATGAAAAACTGTTTTTT. It encodes CASSFWLSGWNEKLFF.

This chain uses TRBV12-1 with TRBJ2-1; TRBD2 reflects the table's D call only, with no check against the DNA. TRBV12-1 constitutes a pseudogene. The CDR3 covers 19 residues. CDR3 in DNA: TGTGCCAGCAGCTTTGGGACTAGCGGGGGGGTCTCGACCTACAATGAGCAGTTCTTC. Protein product: CASSFGTSGGVSTYNEQFF.

This sequence joins TRBV9 and TRBJ1-5; tentatively, D is TRBD1 (5 bases). The length of the CDR3 is 18 residues. V shed 10 bases and J shed 0 bases, with 26 bases lying between them. Germline V lookup: CDR1 SGDLS, CDR2 YYNGEE. This CDR3 reads CAGRFSGARVYSNQPQHF. CDR3 coding DNA: TGTGCCGGACGATTTTCTGGGGCACGGGTGTATAGCAATCAGCCCCAGCATTTT.

This chain connects TRBV4-1 to TRBJ1-2; 12 nucleotides align to TRBD1. The CDR3 extends over 17 amino acids. Germline CDR1 MGHRA, CDR2 YSYEKL. With V trimmed by 1 base and J by 7 bases, 10 bases remained unmatched. This chain's CDR3 is CASSQVKGDRGPGGYTF. Written as DNA, the CDR3 is TGCGCCAGCAGCCAAGTAAAGGGGGACAGGGGGCCTGGTGGCTACACCTTC.